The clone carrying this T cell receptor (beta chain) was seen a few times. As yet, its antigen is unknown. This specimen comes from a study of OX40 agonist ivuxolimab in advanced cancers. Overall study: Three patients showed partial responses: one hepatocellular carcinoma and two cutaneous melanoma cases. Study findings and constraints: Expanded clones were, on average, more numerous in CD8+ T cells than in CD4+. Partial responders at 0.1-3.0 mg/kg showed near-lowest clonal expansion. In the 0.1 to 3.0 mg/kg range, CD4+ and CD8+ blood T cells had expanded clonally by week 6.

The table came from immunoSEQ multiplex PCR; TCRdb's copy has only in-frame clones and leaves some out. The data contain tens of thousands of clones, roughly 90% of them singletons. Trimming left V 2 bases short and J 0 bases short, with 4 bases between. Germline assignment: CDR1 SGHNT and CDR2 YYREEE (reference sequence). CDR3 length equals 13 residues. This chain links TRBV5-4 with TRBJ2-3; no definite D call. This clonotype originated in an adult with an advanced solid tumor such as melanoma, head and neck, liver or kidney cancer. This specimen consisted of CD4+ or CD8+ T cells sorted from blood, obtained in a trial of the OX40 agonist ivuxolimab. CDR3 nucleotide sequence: TGTGCCAGCAGCTTACTTAGCACAGATACGCAGTATTTT. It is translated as CASSLLSTDTQYF.